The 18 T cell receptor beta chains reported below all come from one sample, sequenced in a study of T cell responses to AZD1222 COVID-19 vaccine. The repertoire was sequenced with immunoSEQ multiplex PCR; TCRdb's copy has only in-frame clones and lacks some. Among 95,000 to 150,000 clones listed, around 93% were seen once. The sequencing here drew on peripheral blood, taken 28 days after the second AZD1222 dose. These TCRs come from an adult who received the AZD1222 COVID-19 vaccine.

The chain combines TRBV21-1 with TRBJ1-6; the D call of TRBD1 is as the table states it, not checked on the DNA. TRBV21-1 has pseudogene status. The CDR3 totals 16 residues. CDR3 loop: CASTRPGSSYNSPLHF. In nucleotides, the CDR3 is TGTGCCAGCACCCGTCCAGGTAGCTCCTATAATTCACCCCTCCACTTT.

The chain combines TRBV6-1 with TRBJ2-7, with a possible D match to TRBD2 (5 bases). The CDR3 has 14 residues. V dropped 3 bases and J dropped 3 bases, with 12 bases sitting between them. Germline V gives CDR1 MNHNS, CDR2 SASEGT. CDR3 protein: CASSDTGFRYEQYF. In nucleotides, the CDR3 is TGTGCCAGCAGTGATACGGGGTTCCGCTACGAGCAGTACTTC.

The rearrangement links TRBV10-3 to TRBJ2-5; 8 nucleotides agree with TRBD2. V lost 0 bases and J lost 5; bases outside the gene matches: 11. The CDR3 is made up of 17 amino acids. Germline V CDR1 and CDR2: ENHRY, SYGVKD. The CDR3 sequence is CAISESVQGGTRETQYF. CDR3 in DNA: TGTGCCATCAGTGAGTCGGTTCAAGGGGGGACTAGGGAGACCCAGTACTTC.

In DNA, the CDR3 is TGTGCCAGCAGCTTTCCAGGGGGCTGGGGCTTGAACACTGAAGCTTTCTTT. This gives the protein CASSFPGGWGLNTEAFF. The rearrangement links TRBV11-2 to TRBJ1-1; 8 bases align to TRBD1. The CDR3 runs to 17 residues. The trim removed 3 bases at V and 0 bases at J, leaving 9 bases unmatched. Germline CDR1 is SGHAT and CDR2 is FQNNGV.

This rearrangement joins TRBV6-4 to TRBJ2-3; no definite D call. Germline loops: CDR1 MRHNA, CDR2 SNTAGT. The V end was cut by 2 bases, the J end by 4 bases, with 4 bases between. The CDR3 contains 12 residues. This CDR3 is CASSDGSDTQYF. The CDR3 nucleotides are TGTGCCAGCAGTGACGGTTCAGATACGCAGTATTTT.

The chain's CDR3 is CASSQVTDYGYTF. The DNA of the CDR3 is TGCGCCAGCAGCCAAGTCACGGACTATGGCTACACCTTC. The genes are TRBV4-1 and TRBJ1-2, with D hard to call. The CDR3 extends over 13 amino acids. V was cut by 1 base and J by 3 bases, with 6 bases left in between. Germline V gives CDR1 MGHRA, CDR2 YSYEKL.

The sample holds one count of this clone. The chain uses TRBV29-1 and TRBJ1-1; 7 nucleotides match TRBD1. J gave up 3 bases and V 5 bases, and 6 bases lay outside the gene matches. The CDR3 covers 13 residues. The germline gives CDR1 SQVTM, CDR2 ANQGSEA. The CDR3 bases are TGCAGCGTTAAGGGGGCTGGTGACACTGAAGCTTTCTTT. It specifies CSVKGAGDTEAFF.

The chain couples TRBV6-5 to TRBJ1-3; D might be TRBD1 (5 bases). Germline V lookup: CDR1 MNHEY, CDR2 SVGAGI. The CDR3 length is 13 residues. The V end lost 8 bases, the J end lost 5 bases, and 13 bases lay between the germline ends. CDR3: CASLRDLRNTIYF. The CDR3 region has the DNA TGTGCCAGCCTCCGGGACCTTCGAAACACCATATATTTT.

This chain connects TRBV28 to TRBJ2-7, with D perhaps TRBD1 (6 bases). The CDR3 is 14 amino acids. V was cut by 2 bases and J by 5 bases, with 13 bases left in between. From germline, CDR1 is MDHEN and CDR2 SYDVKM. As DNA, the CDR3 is TGTGCCAGCAGTTTACACAGGGATGGGGACGAGCAGTACTTC. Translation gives CASSLHRDGDEQYF.

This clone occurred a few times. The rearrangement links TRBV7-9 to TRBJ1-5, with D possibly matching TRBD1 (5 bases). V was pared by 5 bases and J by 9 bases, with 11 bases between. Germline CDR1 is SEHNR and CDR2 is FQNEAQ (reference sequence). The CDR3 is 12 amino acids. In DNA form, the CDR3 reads TGTGCCAGCAGCCGCCACGACAGGCCCCAGCATTTT. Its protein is CASSRHDRPQHF.

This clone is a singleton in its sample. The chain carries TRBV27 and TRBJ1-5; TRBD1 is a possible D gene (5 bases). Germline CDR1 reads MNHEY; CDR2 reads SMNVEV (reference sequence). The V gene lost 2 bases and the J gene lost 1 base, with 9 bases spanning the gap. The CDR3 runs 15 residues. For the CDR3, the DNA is TGTGCCAGCAGTTTAGGGGCGCTAAGCAATCAGCCCCAGCATTTT. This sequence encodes CASSLGALSNQPQHF.

The DNA of the CDR3 is TGTGCCAGCAGCCGACAGGGAGACTATGGCTACACCTTC. Protein: CASSRQGDYGYTF. This chain joins TRBV12-3 or TRBV12-4 and TRBJ1-2, with TRBD1 matching 7 bases. The CDR3 runs to 13 residues. Germline trimming cut 6 bases from V and 3 bases from J; bases unmatched to any gene: 4.

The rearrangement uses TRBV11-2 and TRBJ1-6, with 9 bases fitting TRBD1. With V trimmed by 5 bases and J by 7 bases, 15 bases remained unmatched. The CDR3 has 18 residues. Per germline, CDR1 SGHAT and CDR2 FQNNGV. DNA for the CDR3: TGTGCCAGCAGCCGTGGACAGGGGAATTACGGTGGGAATTCACCCCTCCACTTT. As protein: CASSRGQGNYGGNSPLHF.

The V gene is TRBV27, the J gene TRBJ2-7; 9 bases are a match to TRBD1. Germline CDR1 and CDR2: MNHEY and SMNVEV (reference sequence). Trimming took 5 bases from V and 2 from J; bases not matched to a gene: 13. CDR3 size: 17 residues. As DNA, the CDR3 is TGTGCCAGCAGTCGACAGGGGGGAGCGGGGCAAGCCTACGAGCAGTACTTC. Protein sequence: CASSRQGGAGQAYEQYF.

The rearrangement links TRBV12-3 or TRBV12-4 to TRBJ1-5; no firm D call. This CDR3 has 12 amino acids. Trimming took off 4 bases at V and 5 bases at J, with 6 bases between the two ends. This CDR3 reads CASSSDDQPQHF. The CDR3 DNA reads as TGTGCCAGCAGTTCGGATGATCAGCCCCAGCATTTT.

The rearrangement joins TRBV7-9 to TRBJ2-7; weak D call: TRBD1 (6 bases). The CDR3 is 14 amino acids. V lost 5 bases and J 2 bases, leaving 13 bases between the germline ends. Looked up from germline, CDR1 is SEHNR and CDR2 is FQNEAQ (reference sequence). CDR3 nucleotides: TGTGCCAGCAGCCCCCGGAACAGGGCCTACGAGCAGTACTTC. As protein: CASSPRNRAYEQYF.

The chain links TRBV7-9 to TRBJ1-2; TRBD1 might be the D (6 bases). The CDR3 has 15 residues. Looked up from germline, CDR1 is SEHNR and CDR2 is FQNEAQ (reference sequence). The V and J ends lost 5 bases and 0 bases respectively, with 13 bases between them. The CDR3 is CASSRTTGTNYGYTF. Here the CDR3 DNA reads TGTGCCAGCAGCCGGACGACAGGAACTAACTATGGCTACACCTTC.

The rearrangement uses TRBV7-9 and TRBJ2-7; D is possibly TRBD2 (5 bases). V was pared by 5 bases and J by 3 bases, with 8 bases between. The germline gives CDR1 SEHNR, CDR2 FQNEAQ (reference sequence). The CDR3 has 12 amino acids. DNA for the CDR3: TGTGCCAGCAGCCCGGACTTCTACGAGCAGTACTTC. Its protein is CASSPDFYEQYF.